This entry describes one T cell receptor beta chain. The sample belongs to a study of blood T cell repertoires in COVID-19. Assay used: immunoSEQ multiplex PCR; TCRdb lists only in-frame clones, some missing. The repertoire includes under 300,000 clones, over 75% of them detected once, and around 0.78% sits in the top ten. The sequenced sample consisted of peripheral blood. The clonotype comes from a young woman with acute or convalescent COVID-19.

The CDR3 sequence is CASSLWADFSGANVLTF. The CDR3 DNA follows: TGTGCCAGCAGTTTGTGGGCAGATTTCTCTGGGGCCAACGTCCTGACTTTC. The chain recombines TRBV28 with TRBJ2-6; D gene uncertain. V was pared by 3 bases and J by 0 bases, with 12 bases between. The CDR3 has 17 residues. Germline CDR1 is MDHEN and CDR2 is SYDVKM.